This T cell receptor beta chain originates from a study of T cell responses to AZD1222 COVID-19 vaccine. Notes on the study in general: The CD4 TCRs associated with vaccination extended across spike and predominated at 160-218 and 743-854. Possibly, clonal diversity was underestimated; donors were largely white British and included more females.

Germline assignment: CDR1 KGHSH and CDR2 LQKENI. V lost 1 base, J lost 6 bases, and 13 bases stayed unmatched. This CDR3 is 17 amino acids long. Worth noting for this clone: Its target is not known.

Clones were read by immunoSEQ multiplex PCR, and TCRdb kept only the in-frame ones, dropping some. The sample records about 150,000 clones, about 91% being singletons. The TCR sequence derives from an adult in good health. The material was peripheral blood, obtained on day 0 of AZD1222 vaccination. V is TRBV18 and J is TRBJ2-7; TRBD2 aligns across 9 bases. The CDR3 DNA is TGTGCCAGCTCACCACAAGTCATTTCTAGCGGGATTTCCGAGCAGTACTTC. This codes for CASSPQVISSGISEQYF.